This T cell receptor (beta chain) was documented in a study of T cell clonality in common variable immunodeficiency. Measured with immunoSEQ multiplex PCR; TCRdb has only the in-frame clones, and not every one. The repertoire shows 25,000 to 35,000 clones, none seen only once; the top ten take 29%. Study-wide results and limits: Reportedly, TCR beta sequences from common variable immunodeficiency showed fewer deletions and N-nucleotide insertions.

This clone showed up just a few times. Its target is unknown. The CDR3 end is not reached by the read, which stops 3 residues before it; the germline J gene fills it in. This CDR3 region has 15 residues. Germline V lookup: CDR1 LNHDA, CDR2 SQIVND (reference sequence). V lost 3 bases to trimming and J lost 0 bases, with 11 bases between them. The chain recombines TRBV19 with TRBJ1-1; D not certain. Sequencing used peripheral blood mononuclear cells. The receptor's source is a human donor with common variable immunodeficiency. CDR3 region: CASSMPWQLNTEAFF. CDR3 DNA (partial): TGTGCCAGTAGTATGCCGTGGCAGTTGAACACTGAA.